Sequencing of this T cell receptor (beta chain) was carried out in a study of cytomegalovirus exposure and HLA in healthy donors. General study findings and limits: Most TCR sequences were uncommon, yet certain public TCRs appeared in many donors.

This clone was seen only a few times. Its matching antigen is unknown. Researchers ran the PCR with 60 Vbeta and 13 Jbeta primers. Libraries were prepared by immunoSEQ multiplex PCR; TCRdb keeps only in-frame clonotypes and omits some of them. The sample includes more than 95,000 clones, about 78% of them seen just once. V gave up 0 bases and J gave up 0 bases; unmatched junction bases: 4. There are 17 residues in the CDR3. Germline V gives CDR1 KGHSH, CDR2 LQKENI. Sequences were obtained from PBMCs. The sequence was collected from a man younger than 40 in good health and CMV-seronegative. The V call is TRBV18, the J call TRBJ2-1; 8 bases are a match to TRBD2. CDR3 loop: CASSPPAGTSSYNEQFF. The DNA of the CDR3 is TGTGCCAGCTCACCACCTGCGGGGACTAGCTCCTACAATGAGCAGTTCTTC.